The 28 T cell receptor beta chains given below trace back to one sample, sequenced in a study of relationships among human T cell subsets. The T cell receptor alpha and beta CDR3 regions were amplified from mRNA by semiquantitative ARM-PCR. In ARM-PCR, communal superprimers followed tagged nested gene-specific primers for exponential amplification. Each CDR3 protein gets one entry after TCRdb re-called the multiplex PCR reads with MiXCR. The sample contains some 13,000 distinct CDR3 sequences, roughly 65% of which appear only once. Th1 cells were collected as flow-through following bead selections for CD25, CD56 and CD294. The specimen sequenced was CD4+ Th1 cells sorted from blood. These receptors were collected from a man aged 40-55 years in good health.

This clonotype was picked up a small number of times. The CDR3 region is CASSSQGLNSPLHF. The CDR3 DNA reads as TGTGCCAGCAGTTCACAGGGCCTCAATTCACCCCTCCACTTT. This chain joins TRBV27 and TRBJ1-6; a weak D match, TRBD1 (6 bases). Per the germline V gene, CDR1 is MNHEY and CDR2 is SMNVEV (reference sequence). The V and J ends lost 4 bases and 7 bases respectively, with 11 bases between them. The CDR3 has 14 residues.

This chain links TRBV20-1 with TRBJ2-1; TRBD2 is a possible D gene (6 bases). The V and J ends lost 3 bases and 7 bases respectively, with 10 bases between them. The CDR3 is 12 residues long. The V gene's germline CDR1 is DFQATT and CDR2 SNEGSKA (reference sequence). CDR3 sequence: CSASISGNEQFF. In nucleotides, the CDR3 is TGCAGTGCTAGTATCAGCGGGAATGAGCAGTTCTTC.

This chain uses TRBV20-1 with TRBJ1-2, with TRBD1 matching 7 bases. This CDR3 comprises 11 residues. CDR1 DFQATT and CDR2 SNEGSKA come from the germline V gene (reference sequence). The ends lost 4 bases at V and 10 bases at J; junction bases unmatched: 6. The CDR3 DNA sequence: TGCAGTGCTACCGCGGACAGGTTCTACACCTTC. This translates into CSATADRFYTF.

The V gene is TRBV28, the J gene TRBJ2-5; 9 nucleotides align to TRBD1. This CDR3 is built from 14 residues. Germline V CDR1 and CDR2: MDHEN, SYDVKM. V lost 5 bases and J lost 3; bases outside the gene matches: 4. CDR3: CASSAGTGKETQYF. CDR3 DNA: TGTGCCAGCAGTGCGGGGACAGGGAAAGAGACCCAGTACTTC.

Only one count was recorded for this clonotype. The CDR3 loop is CASSLNLDEPYEQFF. The CDR3 nucleotides read TGTGCCAGCAGTCTGAACTTGGATGAGCCGTACGAGCAGTTCTTC. The chain joins TRBV12-3 or TRBV12-4 to TRBJ2-1, with D uncertain. CDR3 length: 15 amino acids. Trimming shortened V by 5 bases and J by 10 bases, and 21 bases separated the two germline ends.

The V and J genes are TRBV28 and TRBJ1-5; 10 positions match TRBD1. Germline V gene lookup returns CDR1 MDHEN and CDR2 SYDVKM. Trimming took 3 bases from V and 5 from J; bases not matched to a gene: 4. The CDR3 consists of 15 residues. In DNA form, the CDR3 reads TGTGCCAGCAGTTTGGGGGACAGGGGCCATCAGCCCCAGCATTTT. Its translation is CASSLGDRGHQPQHF.

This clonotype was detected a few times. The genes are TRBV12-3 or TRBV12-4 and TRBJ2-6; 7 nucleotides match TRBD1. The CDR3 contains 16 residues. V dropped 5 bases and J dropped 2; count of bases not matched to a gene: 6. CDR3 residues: CASSRTGATGANVLTF. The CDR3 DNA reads TGTGCCAGCAGTAGGACAGGCGCAACTGGGGCCAACGTCCTGACTTTC.

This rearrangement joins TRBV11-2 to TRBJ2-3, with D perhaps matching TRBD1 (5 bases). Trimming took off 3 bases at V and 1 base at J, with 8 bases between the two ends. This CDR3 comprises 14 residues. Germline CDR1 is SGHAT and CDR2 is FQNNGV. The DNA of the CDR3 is TGTGCCAGCAGCTTCAGGGTCGGCACAGATACGCAGTATTTT. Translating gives CASSFRVGTDTQYF.

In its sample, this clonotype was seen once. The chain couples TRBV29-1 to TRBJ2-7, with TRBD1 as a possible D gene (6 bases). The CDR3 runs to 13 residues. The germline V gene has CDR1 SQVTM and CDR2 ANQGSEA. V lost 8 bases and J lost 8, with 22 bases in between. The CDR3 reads CSCTRQVDLKQYF. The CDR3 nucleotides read TGCAGCTGCACCCGACAGGTTGATCTTAAGCAGTACTTC.

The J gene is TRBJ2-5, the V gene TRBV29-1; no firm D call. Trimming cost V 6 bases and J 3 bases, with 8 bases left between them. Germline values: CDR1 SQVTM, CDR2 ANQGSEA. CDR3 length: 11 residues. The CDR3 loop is CSVVGEETQYF. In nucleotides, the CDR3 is TGCAGCGTCGTCGGCGAAGAGACCCAGTACTTC.

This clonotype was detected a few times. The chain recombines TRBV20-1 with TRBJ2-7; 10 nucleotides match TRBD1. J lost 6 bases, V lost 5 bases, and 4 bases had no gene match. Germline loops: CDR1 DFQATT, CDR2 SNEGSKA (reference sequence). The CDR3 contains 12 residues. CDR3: CSASGTGAEQYF. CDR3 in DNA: TGCAGTGCTTCCGGGACAGGGGCCGAGCAGTACTTC.

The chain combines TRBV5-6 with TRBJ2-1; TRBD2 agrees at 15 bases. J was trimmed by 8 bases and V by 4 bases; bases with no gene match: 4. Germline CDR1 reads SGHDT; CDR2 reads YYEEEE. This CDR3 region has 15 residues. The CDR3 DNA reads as TGTGCCAGCAGCCGGACTAGCGGGAGGGATTATGAGCAGTTCTTC. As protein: CASSRTSGRDYEQFF.

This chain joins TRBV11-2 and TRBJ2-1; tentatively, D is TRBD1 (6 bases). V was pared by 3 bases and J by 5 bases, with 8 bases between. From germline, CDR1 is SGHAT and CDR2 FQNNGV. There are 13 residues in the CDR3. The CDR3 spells CASSFDRNNEQFF. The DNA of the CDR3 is TGTGCCAGCAGCTTTGACAGGAACAATGAGCAGTTCTTC. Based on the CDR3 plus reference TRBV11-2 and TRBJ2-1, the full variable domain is EAGVAQSPRYKIIEKRQSVAFWCNPISGHATLYWYQQILGQGPKLLIQFQNNGVVDDSQLPKDRFSAERLKGVDSTLKIQPAKLEDSAVYLCASSFDRNNEQFFGPGTRLTVL.

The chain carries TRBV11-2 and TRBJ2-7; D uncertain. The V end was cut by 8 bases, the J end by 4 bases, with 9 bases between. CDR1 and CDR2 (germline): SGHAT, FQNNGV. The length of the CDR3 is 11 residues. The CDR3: CASAQNYEQYF. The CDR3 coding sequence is TGTGCCAGCGCGCAAAATTACGAGCAGTACTTC.

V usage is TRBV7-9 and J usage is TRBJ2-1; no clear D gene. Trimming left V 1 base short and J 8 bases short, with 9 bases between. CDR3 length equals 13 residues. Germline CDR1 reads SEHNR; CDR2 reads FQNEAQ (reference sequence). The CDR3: CASSLGVLYEQFF. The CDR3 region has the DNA TGTGCCAGCAGCTTAGGGGTCTTGTATGAGCAGTTCTTC.

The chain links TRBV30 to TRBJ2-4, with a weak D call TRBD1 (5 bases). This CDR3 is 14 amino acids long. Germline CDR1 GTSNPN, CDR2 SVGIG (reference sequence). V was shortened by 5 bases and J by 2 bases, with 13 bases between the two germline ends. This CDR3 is CAWALTATKNIQYF. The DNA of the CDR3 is TGTGCCTGGGCTCTGACAGCGACCAAAAACATTCAGTACTTC.

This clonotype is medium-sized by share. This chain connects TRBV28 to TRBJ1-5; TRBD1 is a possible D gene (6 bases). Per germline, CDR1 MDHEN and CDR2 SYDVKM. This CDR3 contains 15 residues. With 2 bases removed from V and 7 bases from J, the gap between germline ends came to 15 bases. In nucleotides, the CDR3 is TGTGCCAGCAGTTTAGGCAGGGGAATTTTCCAGCCCCAGCATTTT. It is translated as CASSLGRGIFQPQHF. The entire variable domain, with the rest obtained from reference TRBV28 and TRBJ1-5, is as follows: DVKVTQSSRYLVKRTGEKVFLECVQDMDHENMFWYRQDPGLGLRLIYFSYDVKMKEKGDIPEGYSVSREKKERFSLILESASTNQTSMYLCASSLGRGIFQPQHFGDGTRLSIL.

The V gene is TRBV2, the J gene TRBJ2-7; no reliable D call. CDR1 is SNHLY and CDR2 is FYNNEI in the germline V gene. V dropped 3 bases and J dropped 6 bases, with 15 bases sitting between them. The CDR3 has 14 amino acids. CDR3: CASSDVVTTPEQYF. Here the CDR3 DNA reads TGTGCCAGCAGTGATGTCGTGACAACACCCGAGCAGTACTTC.

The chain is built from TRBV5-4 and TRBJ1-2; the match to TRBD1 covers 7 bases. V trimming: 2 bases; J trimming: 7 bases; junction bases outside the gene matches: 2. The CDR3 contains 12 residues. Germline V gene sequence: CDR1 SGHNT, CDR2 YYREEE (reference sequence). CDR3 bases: TGTGCCAGCAGCTTAGACAGGGCTGGCTACACCTTC. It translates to CASSLDRAGYTF.

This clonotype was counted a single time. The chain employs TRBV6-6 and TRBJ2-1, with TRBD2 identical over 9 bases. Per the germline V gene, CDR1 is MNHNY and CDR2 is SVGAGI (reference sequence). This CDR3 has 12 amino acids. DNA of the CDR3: TGTGCGTGCCAGCGGGGGGACAATGAGCAGTTCTTC. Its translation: CACQRGDNEQFF.

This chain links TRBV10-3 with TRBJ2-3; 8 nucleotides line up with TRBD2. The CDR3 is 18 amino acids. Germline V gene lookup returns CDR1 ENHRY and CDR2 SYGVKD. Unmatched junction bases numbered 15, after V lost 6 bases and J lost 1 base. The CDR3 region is CAISDSSGGPFGTDTQYF. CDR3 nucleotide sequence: TGTGCCATCAGCGACTCGAGCGGGGGCCCGTTTGGCACAGATACGCAGTATTTT.

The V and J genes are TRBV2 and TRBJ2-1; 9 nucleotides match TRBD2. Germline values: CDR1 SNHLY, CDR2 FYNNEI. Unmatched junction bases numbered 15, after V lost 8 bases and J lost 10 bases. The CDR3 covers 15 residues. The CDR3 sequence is CASVGAVAGEREQFF. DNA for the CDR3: TGTGCCAGCGTAGGTGCGGTAGCGGGAGAACGGGAGCAGTTCTTC.

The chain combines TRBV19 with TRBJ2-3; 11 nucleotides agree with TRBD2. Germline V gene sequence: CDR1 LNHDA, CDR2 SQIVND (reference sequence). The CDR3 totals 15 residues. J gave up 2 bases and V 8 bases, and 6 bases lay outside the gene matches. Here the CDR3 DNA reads TGTGCCAGTGCCACTAGCGGGGGACTCACAGATACGCAGTATTTT. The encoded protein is CASATSGGLTDTQYF.

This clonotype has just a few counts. The DNA of the CDR3 is TGCGCCAGCAGCTCCTTTGATGAGCAGTTCTTC. It is translated as CASSSFDEQFF. The chain employs TRBV5-1 and TRBJ2-1, with D unclear. The germline CDR1 and CDR2 sequences are SGHRS and YFSETQ. CDR3 length equals 11 residues. V was shortened by 3 bases and J by 8 bases, with 6 bases between the two germline ends.

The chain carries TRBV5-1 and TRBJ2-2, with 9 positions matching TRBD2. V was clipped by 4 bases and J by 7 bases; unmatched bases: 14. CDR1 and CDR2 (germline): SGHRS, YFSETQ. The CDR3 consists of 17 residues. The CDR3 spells CASSLASSGVTNGELFF. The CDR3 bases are TGCGCCAGCAGCCTGGCTTCTAGCGGGGTAACCAACGGGGAGCTGTTTTTT.

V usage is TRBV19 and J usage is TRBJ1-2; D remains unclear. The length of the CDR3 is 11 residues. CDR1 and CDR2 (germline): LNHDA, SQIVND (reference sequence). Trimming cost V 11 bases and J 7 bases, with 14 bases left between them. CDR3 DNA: TGTGCCGTCCGCCGTGCGCGTGGCTACACCTTC. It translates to CAVRRARGYTF.

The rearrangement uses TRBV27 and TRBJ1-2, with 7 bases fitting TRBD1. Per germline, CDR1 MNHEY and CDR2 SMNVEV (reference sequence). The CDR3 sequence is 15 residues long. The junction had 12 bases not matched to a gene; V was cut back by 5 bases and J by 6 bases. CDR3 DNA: TGTGCCAGCAGTACGGACAGGCTTGCTGCGGATGGCTACACCTTC. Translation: CASSTDRLAADGYTF.

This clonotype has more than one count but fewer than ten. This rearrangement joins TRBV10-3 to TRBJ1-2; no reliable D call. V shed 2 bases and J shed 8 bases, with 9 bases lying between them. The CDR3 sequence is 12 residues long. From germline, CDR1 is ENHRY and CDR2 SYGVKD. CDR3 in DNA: TGTGCCATCAGTGAGGAGGGAGGCGGCTACACCTTC. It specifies CAISEEGGGYTF.